The clone carrying this TCR beta chain is a singleton in its sample. The data were obtained in a study of blood T cell repertoires in COVID-19. Study-wide background: COVID-19 samples from acute and convalescent phases originated in the United States, Italy and Spain. PBMCs, B-cell-depleted T cells, or T cells were the source of the cDNA or gDNA that made up the material.

V lost 4 bases, J lost 2 bases, and 11 bases lay in between. The CDR3 sequence is 13 residues long. Per germline, CDR1 SQVTM and CDR2 ANQGSEA. Per the original methods: Estimation of nucleated cell counts was performed using reference gene primer amplification. Sequenced by immunoSEQ multiplex PCR; TCRdb stores in-frame clones only, minus some. From that table come the V and J calls and clone size; the DNA was used to work out D and trimming. The sample shows about 170,000 clones, roughly 89% of them seen only once. This clonotype was obtained from a man aged 18 to 29 with active or convalescent COVID-19. Sample: peripheral blood. The chain recombines TRBV29-1 with TRBJ1-2; a possible D gene is TRBD1 (5 bases). The CDR3 nucleotides are TGCAGCGTTGGTGGAGGGACGAACTATGGCTACACCTTC. This gives the protein CSVGGGTNYGYTF.